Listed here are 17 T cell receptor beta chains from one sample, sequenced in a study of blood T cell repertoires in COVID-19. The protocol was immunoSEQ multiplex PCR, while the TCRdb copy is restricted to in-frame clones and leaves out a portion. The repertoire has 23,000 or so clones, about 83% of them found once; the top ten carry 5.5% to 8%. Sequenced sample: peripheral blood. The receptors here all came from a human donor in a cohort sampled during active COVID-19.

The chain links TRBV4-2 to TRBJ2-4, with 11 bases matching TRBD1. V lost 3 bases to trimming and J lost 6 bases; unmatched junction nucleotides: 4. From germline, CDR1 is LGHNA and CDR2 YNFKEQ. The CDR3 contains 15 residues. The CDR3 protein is CASSQLGTGGNIQYF. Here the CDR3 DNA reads TGTGCCAGCAGCCAGCTAGGGACAGGGGGAAACATTCAGTACTTC.

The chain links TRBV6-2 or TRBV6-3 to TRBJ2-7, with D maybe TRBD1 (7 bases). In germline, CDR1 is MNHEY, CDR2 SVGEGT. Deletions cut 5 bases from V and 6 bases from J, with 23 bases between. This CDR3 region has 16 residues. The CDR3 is CASSTRRADREAEQYF. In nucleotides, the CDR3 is TGTGCCAGCAGTACCCGGAGAGCCGACAGGGAGGCCGAGCAGTACTTC.

In DNA, the CDR3 is TGTGCCAGCAGCCCCACCGACAGGCCCTATGGCTACACCTTC. Translation: CASSPTDRPYGYTF. This rearrangement joins TRBV11-2 to TRBJ1-2; possibly TRBD1 for D (6 bases). The CDR3 runs to 14 residues. Germline CDR1 reads SGHAT; CDR2 reads FQNNGV. The ends were cut back, 5 bases at V and 4 bases at J, with 14 bases in the middle. The whole variable domain, remainder taken from reference TRBV11-2 and TRBJ1-2, is EAGVAQSPRYKIIEKRQSVAFWCNPISGHATLYWYQQILGQGPKLLIQFQNNGVVDDSQLPKDRFSAERLKGVDSTLKIQPAKLEDSAVYLCASSPTDRPYGYTFGSGTRLTVV.

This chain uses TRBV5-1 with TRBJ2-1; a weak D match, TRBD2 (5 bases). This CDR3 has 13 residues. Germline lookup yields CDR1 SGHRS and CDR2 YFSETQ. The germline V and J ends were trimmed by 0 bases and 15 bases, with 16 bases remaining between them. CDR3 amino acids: CASSLAAKEVPFF. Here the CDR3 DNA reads TGCGCCAGCAGCTTGGCGGCTAAGGAGGTTCCGTTCTTC.

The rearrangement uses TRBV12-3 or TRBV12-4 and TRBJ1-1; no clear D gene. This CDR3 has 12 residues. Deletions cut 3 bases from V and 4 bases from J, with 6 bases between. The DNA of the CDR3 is TGTGCCAGCAGTTTTGAGCGCACTGAAGCTTTCTTT. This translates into CASSFERTEAFF.

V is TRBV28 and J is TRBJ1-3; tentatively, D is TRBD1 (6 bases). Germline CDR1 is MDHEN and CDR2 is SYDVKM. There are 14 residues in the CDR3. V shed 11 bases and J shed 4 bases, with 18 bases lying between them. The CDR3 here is CASKEGGDGNTIYF. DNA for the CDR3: TGTGCCTCCAAGGAGGGGGGGGACGGAAACACCATATATTTT.

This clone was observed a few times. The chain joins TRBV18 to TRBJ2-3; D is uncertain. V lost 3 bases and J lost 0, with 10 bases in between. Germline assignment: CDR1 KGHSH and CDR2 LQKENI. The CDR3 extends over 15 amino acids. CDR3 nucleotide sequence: TGTGCCAGCTCACCCCGCCAGGCGAGCACAGATACGCAGTATTTT. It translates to CASSPRQASTDTQYF.

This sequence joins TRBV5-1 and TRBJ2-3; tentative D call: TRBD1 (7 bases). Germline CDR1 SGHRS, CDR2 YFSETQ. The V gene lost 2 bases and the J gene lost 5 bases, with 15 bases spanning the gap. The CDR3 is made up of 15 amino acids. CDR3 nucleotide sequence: TGCGCCAGCAGCTTTGGGGGGACAGTACAAGATACGCAGTATTTT. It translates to CASSFGGTVQDTQYF.

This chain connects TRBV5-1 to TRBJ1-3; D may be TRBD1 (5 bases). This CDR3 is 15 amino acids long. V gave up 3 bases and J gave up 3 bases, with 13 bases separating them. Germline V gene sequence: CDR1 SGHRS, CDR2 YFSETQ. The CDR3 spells CASSSNGQGGNTIYF. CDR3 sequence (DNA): TGCGCCAGCAGCTCCAATGGACAAGGTGGAAACACCATATATTTT.

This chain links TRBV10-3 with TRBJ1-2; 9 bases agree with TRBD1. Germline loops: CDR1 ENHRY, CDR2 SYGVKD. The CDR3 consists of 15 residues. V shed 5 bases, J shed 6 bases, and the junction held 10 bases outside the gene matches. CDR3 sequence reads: CAISQTGGLSDGYTF. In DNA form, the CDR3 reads TGTGCCATCAGTCAGACAGGGGGATTGTCGGATGGCTACACCTTC.

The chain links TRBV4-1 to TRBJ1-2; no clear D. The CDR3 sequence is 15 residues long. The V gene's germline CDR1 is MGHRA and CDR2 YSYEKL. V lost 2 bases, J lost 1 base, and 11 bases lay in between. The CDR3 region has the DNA TGCGCCAGCAGCCAAAACTTGGGAGTTAACTATGGCTACACCTTC. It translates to CASSQNLGVNYGYTF.

The CDR3 sequence is CASSYPSGGTDTQYF. The CDR3 region has the DNA TGTGCCAGCAGTTACCCTAGCGGGGGCACAGATACGCAGTATTTT. This sequence joins TRBV6-6 and TRBJ2-3; 9 bases agree with TRBD2. The CDR3 length is 15 residues. V lost 2 bases, J lost 1 base, and 1 base stayed unmatched. Germline-derived CDR1 and CDR2 are MNHNY and SVGAGI (reference sequence).

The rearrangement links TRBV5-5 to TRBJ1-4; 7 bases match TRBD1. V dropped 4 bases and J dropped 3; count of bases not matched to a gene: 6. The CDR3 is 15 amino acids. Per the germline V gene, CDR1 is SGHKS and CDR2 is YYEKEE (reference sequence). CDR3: CASSARGLANEKLFF. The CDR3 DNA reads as TGTGCCAGCAGCGCGAGGGGGCTGGCTAATGAAAAACTGTTTTTT.

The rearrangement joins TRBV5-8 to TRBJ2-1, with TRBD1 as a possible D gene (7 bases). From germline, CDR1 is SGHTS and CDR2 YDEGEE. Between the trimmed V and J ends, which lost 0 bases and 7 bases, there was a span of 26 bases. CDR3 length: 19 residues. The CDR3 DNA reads TGTGCCAGCAGCTTGGTTTTGGGTGGAGGGACAGAGACGGGGAATGAGCAGTTCTTC. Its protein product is CASSLVLGGGTETGNEQFF.

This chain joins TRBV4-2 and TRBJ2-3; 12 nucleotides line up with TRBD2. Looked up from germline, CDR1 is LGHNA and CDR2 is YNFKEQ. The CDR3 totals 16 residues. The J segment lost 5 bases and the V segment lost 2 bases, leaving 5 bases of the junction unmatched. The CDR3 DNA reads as TGTGCCAGCAGCCAACTAGCGGGGGGGCCGGGAGATACGCAGTATTTT. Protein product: CASSQLAGGPGDTQYF.

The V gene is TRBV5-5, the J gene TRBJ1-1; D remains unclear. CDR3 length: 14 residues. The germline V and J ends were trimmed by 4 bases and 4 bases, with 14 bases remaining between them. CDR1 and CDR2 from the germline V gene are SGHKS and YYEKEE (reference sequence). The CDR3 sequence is CASSHPGGITEAFF. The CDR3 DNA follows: TGTGCCAGCAGCCACCCCGGCGGCATCACTGAAGCTTTCTTT. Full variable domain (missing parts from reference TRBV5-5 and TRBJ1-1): DAGVTQSPTHLIKTRGQQVTLRCSPISGHKSVSWYQQVLGQGPQFIFQYYEKEERGRGNFPDRFSARQFPNYSSELNVNALLLGDSALYLCASSHPGGITEAFFGQGTRLTVV.

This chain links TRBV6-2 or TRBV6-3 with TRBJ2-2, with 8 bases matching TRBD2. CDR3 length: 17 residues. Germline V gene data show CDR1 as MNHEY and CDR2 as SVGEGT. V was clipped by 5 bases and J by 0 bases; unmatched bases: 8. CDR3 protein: CASSPLAGGANTGELFF. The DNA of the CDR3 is TGTGCCAGCAGTCCCTTGGCGGGGGGCGCGAACACCGGGGAGCTGTTTTTT.